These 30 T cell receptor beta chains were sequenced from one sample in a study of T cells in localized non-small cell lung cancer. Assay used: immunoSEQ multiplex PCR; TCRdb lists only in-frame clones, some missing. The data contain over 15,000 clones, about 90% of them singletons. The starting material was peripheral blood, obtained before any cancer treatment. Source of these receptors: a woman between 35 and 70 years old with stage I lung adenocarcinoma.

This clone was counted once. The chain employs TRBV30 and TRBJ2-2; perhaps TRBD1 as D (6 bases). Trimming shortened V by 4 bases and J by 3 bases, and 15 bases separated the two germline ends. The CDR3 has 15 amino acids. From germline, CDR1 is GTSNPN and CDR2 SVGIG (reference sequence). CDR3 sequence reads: CAWTPGHSDTGELFF. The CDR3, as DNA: TGTGCCTGGACCCCGGGACACTCGGACACCGGGGAGCTGTTTTTT.

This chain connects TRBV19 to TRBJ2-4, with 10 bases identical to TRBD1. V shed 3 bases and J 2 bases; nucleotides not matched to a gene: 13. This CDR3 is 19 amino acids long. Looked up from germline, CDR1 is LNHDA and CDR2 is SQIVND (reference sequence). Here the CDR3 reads CASSIVFFRGQGSKNIQYF. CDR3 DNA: TGTGCCAGTAGTATTGTTTTCTTCAGGGGACAGGGGTCCAAAAACATTCAGTACTTC. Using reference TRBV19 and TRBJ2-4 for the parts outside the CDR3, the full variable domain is DGGITQSPKYLFRKEGQNVTLSCEQNLNHDAMYWYRQDPGQGLRLIYYSQIVNDFQKGDIAEGYSVSREKKESFPLTVTSAQKNPTAFYLCASSIVFFRGQGSKNIQYFGAGTRLSVL.

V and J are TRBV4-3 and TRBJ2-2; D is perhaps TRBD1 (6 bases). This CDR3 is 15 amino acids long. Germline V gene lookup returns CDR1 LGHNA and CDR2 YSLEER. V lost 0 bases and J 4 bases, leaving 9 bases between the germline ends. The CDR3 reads CASSQELGGTGELFF. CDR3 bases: TGCGCCAGCAGCCAAGAATTAGGGGGCACCGGGGAGCTGTTTTTT.

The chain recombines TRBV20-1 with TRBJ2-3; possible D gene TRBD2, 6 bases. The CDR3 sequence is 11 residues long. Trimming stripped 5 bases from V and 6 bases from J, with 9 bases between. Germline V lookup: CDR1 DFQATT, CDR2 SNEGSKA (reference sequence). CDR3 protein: CSAALADTQYF. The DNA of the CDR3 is TGCAGTGCTGCTCTAGCGGATACGCAGTATTTT.

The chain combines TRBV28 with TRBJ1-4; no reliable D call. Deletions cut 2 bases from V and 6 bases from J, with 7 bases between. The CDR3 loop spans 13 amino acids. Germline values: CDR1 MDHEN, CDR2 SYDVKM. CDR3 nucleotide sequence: TGTGCCAGCAGTTTAAGTGCAGATGAAAAACTGTTTTTT. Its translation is CASSLSADEKLFF.

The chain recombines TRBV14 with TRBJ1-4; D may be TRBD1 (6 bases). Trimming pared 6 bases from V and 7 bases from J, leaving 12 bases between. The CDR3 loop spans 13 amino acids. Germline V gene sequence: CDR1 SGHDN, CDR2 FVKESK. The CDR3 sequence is CASRQGSGEKLFF. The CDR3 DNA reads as TGTGCCAGCAGACAGGGATCCGGTGAAAAACTGTTTTTT.

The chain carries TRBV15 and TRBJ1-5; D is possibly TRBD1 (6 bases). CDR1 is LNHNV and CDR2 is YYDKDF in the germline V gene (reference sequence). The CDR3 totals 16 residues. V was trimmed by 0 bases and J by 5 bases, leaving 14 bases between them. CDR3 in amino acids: CATSRDTGAGDQPQHF. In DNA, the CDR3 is TGTGCCACCAGCAGAGATACGGGGGCTGGGGATCAGCCCCAGCATTTT.

CDR3 sequence (DNA): TGTGCCAGCAGCTTGACAGGGTCGGATACGCAGTATTTT. This translates into CASSLTGSDTQYF. This chain connects TRBV11-3 to TRBJ2-3; the match to TRBD1 covers 7 bases. The J segment lost 6 bases and the V segment lost 3 bases, leaving 3 bases of the junction unmatched. Germline CDR1 reads SGHNT; CDR2 reads YENEEA. The CDR3 is 13 residues long.

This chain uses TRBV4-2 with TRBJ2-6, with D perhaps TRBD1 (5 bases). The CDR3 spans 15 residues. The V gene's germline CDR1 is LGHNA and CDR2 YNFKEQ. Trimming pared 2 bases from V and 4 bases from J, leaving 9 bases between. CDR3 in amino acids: CASSQQGSGANVLTF. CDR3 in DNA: TGTGCCAGCAGCCAACAGGGTTCCGGGGCCAACGTCCTGACTTTC.

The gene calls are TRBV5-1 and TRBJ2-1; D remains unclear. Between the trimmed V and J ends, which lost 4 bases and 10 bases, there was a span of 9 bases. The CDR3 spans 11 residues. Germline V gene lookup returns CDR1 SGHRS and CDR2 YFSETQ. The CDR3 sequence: CASSALGEQFF. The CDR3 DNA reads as TGCGCCAGCAGCGCCCTTGGGGAGCAGTTCTTC.

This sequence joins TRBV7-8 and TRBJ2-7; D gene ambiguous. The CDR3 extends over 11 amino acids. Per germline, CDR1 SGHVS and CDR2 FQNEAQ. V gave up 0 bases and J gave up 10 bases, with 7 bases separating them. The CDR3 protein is CASSLASTQYF. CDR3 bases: TGTGCCAGCAGCTTAGCTAGTACCCAGTACTTC.

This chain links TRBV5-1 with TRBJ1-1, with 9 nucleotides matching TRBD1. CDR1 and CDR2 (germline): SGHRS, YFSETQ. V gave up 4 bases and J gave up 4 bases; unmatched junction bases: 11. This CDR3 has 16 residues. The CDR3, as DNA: TGCGCCAGCAGCCCCCAATACTCGACAGGGGGCACTGAAGCTTTCTTT. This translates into CASSPQYSTGGTEAFF.

The DNA of the CDR3 is TGTGCCAGCAGCTTAGAGGCCTCACTGGGCAATGAGCAGTTCTTC. Translated, it gives CASSLEASLGNEQFF. The chain employs TRBV11-2 and TRBJ2-1; the D is unclear. The CDR3 totals 15 residues. V dropped 0 bases and J dropped 6 bases, with 12 bases sitting between them. Germline V gene lookup returns CDR1 SGHAT and CDR2 FQNNGV.

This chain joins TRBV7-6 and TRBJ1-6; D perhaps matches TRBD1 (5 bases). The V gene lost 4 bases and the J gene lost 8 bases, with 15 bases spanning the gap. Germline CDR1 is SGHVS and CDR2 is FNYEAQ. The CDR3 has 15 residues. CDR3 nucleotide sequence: TGTGCCAGCAGCTCGTCACCAAGAGGGGATTCACCCCTCCACTTT. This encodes CASSSSPRGDSPLHF.

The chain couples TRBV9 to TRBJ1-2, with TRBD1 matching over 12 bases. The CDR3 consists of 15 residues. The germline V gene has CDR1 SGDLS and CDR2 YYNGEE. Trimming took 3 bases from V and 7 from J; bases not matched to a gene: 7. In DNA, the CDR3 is TGTGCCAGCAGCGCTTCGGGACAGGGGGCACGTGGCTACACCTTC. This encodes CASSASGQGARGYTF. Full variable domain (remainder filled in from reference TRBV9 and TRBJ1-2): DSGVTQTPKHLITATGQRVTLRCSPRSGDLSVYWYQQSLDQGLQFLIQYYNGEERAKGNILERFSAQQFPDLHSELNLSSLELGDSALYFCASSASGQGARGYTFGSGTRLTVV.

The CDR3: CASSFGQLNTEAFF. CDR3 sequence (DNA): TGTGCCAGCAGCTTCGGACAGCTGAACACTGAAGCTTTCTTT. The chain couples TRBV11-3 to TRBJ1-1, with a tentative D call TRBD1 (6 bases). The CDR3 covers 14 residues. From germline, CDR1 is SGHNT and CDR2 YENEEA. Trimming stripped 3 bases from V and 0 bases from J, with 8 bases between.

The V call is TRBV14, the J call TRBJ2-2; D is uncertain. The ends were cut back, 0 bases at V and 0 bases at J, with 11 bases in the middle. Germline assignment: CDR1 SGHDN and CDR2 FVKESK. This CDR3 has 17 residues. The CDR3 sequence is CASSQDSRAANTGELFF. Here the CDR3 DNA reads TGTGCCAGCAGCCAAGATAGTAGGGCGGCGAACACCGGGGAGCTGTTTTTT.

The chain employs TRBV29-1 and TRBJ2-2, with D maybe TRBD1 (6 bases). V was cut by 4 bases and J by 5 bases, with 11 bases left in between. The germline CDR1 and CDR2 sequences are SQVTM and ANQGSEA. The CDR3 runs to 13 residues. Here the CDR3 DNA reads TGCAGCGTTGTCAGGGGTGAAACCGGGGAGCTGTTTTTT. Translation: CSVVRGETGELFF.

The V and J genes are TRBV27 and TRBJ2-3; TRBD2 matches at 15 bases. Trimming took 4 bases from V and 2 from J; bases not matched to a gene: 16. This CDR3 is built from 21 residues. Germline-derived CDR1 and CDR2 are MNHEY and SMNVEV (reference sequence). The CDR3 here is CASSSVGLAGGPNRDTDTQYF. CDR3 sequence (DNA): TGTGCCAGCAGTTCCGTCGGACTAGCGGGAGGGCCCAATCGAGACACAGATACGCAGTATTTT.

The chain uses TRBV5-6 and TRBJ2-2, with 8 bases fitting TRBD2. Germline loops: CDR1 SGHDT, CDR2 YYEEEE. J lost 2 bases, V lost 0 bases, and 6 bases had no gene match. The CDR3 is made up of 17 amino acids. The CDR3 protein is CASSLEMAGGNTGELFF. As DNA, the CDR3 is TGTGCCAGCAGCTTGGAAATGGCGGGGGGAAACACCGGGGAGCTGTTTTTT.

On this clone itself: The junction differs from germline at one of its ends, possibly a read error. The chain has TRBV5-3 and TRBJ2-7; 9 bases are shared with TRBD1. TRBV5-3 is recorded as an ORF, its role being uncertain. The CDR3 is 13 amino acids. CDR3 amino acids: CASSSGQGREQYF. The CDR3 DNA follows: TGTGCCAGCAGCTCGGGACAGGGAAGGGAGCAGTACTTC.

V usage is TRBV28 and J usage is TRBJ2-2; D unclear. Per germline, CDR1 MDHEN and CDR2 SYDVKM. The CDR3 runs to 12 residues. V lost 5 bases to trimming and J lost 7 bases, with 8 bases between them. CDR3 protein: CASSDRIGELFF. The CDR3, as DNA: TGTGCCAGCAGTGATCGAATCGGGGAGCTGTTTTTT.

The chain's CDR3 is CASSMWQGASNEQFF. CDR3 bases: TGTGCCAGTAGTATGTGGCAGGGGGCAAGCAATGAGCAGTTCTTC. The gene calls are TRBV19 and TRBJ2-1; TRBD1 matches 8 bases. Germline CDR1 LNHDA, CDR2 SQIVND (reference sequence). The CDR3 consists of 15 residues. The trim removed 3 bases at V and 6 bases at J, leaving 7 bases unmatched.

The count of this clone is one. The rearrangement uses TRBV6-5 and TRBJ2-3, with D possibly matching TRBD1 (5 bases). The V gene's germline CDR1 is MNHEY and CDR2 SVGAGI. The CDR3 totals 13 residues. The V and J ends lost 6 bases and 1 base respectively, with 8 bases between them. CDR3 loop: CASRGQGTDTQYF. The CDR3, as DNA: TGTGCCAGCAGGGGGCAGGGCACAGATACGCAGTATTTT.

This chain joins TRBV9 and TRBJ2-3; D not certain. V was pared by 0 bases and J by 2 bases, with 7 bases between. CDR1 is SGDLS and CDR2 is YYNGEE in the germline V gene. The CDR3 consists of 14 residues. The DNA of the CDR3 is TGTGCCAGCAGCGTAGCTAACCCCACAGATACGCAGTATTTT. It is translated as CASSVANPTDTQYF.

For the CDR3, the DNA is TGTGCCAGCAGTTGGTACAAGAACACTGAAGCTTTCTTT. Translation gives CASSWYKNTEAFF. This chain connects TRBV7-9 to TRBJ1-1; unclear D gene. V gave up 6 bases and J gave up 1 base, with 9 bases separating them. The germline CDR1 and CDR2 sequences are SEHNR and FQNEAQ (reference sequence). The CDR3 sequence is 13 residues long.

Here the CDR3 reads CASSLDGGHYGNQPQHF. The DNA of the CDR3 is TGTGCCAGCAGCTTAGATGGGGGGCATTACGGCAATCAGCCCCAGCATTTT. The gene calls are TRBV7-2 and TRBJ1-5; D perhaps matches TRBD1 (6 bases). Germline loops: CDR1 SGHTA, CDR2 FQGNSA. This CDR3 region has 17 residues. Trimming left V 1 base short and J 2 bases short, with 15 bases between.

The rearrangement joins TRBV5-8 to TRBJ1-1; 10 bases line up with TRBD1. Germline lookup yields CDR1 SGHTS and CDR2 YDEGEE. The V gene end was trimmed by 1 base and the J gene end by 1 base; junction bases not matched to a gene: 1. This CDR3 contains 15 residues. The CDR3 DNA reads TGTGCCAGCAGCTTGAGGGACAGGGGGAACACTGAAGCTTTCTTT. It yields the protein CASSLRDRGNTEAFF. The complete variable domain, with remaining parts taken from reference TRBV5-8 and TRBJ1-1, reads EAGVTQSPTHLIKTRGQQATLRCSPISGHTSVYWYQQALGLGLQFLLWYDEGEERNRGNFPPRFSGRQFPNYSSELNVNALELEDSALYLCASSLRDRGNTEAFFGQGTRLTVV.

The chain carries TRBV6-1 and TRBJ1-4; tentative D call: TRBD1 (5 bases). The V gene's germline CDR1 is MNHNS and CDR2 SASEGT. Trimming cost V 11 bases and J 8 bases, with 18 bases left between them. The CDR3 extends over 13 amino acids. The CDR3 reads CAARGPKEEKLFF. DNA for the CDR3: TGTGCCGCACGGGGACCTAAGGAGGAAAAACTGTTTTTT.

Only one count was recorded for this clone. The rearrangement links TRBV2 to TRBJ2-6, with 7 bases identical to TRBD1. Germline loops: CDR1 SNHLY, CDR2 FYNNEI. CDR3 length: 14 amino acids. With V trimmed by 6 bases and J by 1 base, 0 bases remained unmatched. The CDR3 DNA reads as TGTGCCAGCAGACAGGGGTCTGGGGCCAACGTCCTGACTTTC. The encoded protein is CASRQGSGANVLTF.